The next 27 T cell receptor beta chains were all read from a single sample in a study of T cell responses to AZD1222 COVID-19 vaccine. The assay was immunoSEQ multiplex PCR, and TCRdb's table has in-frame clones only and misses some. The table has 64,000 or so clones, around 83% seen once; the top ten hold roughly 6.6%. Sequenced material: peripheral blood, taken on day 0 of AZD1222 vaccination. The source is an adult in good health.

V gene TRBV4-2 combines with J gene TRBJ2-7; 9 nucleotides line up with TRBD1. CDR3 size: 13 residues. V trimming: 4 bases; J trimming: 5 bases; junction bases outside the gene matches: 3. Germline lookup yields CDR1 LGHNA and CDR2 YNFKEQ. The CDR3 reads CASSRGTGHEQYF. CDR3 in DNA: TGTGCCAGCAGCCGGGGGACAGGGCACGAGCAGTACTTC.

This clone has just a few counts. Other DNA sequences in the same sample also yield this CDR3. The chain employs TRBV19 and TRBJ1-1, with D tentatively TRBD1 (5 bases). V lost 8 bases to trimming and J lost 4 bases, with 14 bases between them. Germline CDR1 and CDR2: LNHDA and SQIVND (reference sequence). This CDR3 has 13 residues. CDR3 sequence reads: CASSEVGGTEAFF. CDR3 nucleotide sequence: TGTGCCAGTTCAGAGGTGGGGGGCACTGAAGCTTTCTTT.

The chain links TRBV18 to TRBJ2-4, with D possibly being TRBD2 (5 bases). The CDR3 extends over 17 amino acids. Trimming cost V 3 bases and J 0 bases, with 15 bases left between them. Germline CDR1 KGHSH, CDR2 LQKENI. CDR3 loop: CASSPIPEGLAKNIQYF. The DNA for the CDR3 is TGTGCCAGCTCACCGATCCCTGAGGGCCTAGCCAAAAACATTCAGTACTTC. Variable domain in full (rest from reference TRBV18 and TRBJ2-4): NAGVMQNPRHLVRRRGQEARLRCSPMKGHSHVYWYRQLPEEGLKFMVYLQKENIIDESGMPKERFSAEFPKEGPSILRIQQVVRGDSAAYFCASSPIPEGLAKNIQYFGAGTRLSVL.

The V call is TRBV28, the J call TRBJ2-3; D possibly corresponds to TRBD2 (5 bases). Germline V gene sequence: CDR1 MDHEN, CDR2 SYDVKM. Between the trimmed V and J ends, which lost 6 bases and 1 base, there was a span of 14 bases. The CDR3 extends over 15 amino acids. For the CDR3, the DNA is TGTGCCAGCAGCTCCTTCGGGATCGGCACAGATACGCAGTATTTT. It is translated as CASSSFGIGTDTQYF.

The chain has TRBV18 and TRBJ2-7; 9 bases agree with TRBD1. Germline V gene data show CDR1 as KGHSH and CDR2 as LQKENI. This CDR3 has 16 amino acids. V gave up 3 bases and J gave up 3 bases; unmatched junction bases: 9. The CDR3, as DNA: TGTGCCAGCTCACCCCCCGGGACAGGGAAATTCTACGAGCAGTACTTC. It is translated as CASSPPGTGKFYEQYF.

This chain connects TRBV4-1 to TRBJ2-3; possibly TRBD2 for D (6 bases). V gave up 4 bases and J gave up 4 bases, with 21 bases separating them. CDR3 length: 17 amino acids. Germline V gene data show CDR1 as MGHRA and CDR2 as YSYEKL. The CDR3 region is CASSRTIGGGRADTQYF. The CDR3 nucleotides read TGCGCCAGCAGCCGCACCATCGGCGGAGGGCGGGCAGATACGCAGTATTTT.

This clone was seen a handful of times. V is TRBV27 and J is TRBJ2-7; D gene uncertain. In germline, CDR1 is MNHEY, CDR2 SMNVEV (reference sequence). The CDR3 consists of 14 residues. Trimming removed 0 bases from V and 2 bases from J, with 8 bases in between. Here the CDR3 reads CASSLSFMAYEQYF. The CDR3 DNA reads as TGTGCCAGCAGTTTATCGTTCATGGCCTACGAGCAGTACTTC.

This clone has a single count. The rearrangement joins TRBV12-2 to TRBJ1-6. TRBV12-2 is deemed a pseudogene. This CDR3 is 16 amino acids long. CDR3 sequence reads: CASRLEGGEIHSPLHF. CDR3 bases: TGTGCAAGTCGCTTAGAGGGGGGGGAGATCCATTCACCCCTCCACTTT.

The chain carries TRBV18 and TRBJ2-5, with D unresolved. Between the trimmed V and J ends, which lost 4 bases and 0 bases, there was a span of 6 bases. Germline V lookup: CDR1 KGHSH, CDR2 LQKENI. The CDR3 runs to 13 residues. CDR3 region: CASSLEYQETQYF. In DNA form, the CDR3 reads TGTGCCAGCTCACTAGAGTACCAAGAGACCCAGTACTTC.

The rearrangement joins TRBV4-3 to TRBJ2-7, with 10 bases identical to TRBD1. The CDR3 runs to 15 residues. The V segment lost 0 bases and the J segment 2 bases; nucleotides outside the gene matches: 1. The germline gives CDR1 LGHNA, CDR2 YSLEER. CDR3 sequence: CASSQDGQGAYEQYF. The CDR3 DNA reads TGCGCCAGCAGCCAAGACGGACAGGGGGCCTACGAGCAGTACTTC.

This chain uses TRBV19 with TRBJ1-4; TRBD1 matches 7 bases. CDR3 length: 16 amino acids. V was pared by 5 bases and J by 2 bases, with 8 bases of the junction left unmatched. Germline V gene sequence: CDR1 LNHDA, CDR2 SQIVND (reference sequence). CDR3 amino acids: CASSFGRGTTNEKLFF. CDR3 bases: TGTGCCAGTAGTTTTGGCAGGGGGACGACTAATGAAAAACTGTTTTTT. Using reference TRBV19 and TRBJ1-4 for the parts outside the CDR3, the full variable domain is DGGITQSPKYLFRKEGQNVTLSCEQNLNHDAMYWYRQDPGQGLRLIYYSQIVNDFQKGDIAEGYSVSREKKESFPLTVTSAQKNPTAFYLCASSFGRGTTNEKLFFGSGTQLSVL.

This clone was counted only a few times. This chain uses TRBV5-1 with TRBJ2-2; no firm D call. CDR3 length: 15 residues. Germline lookup yields CDR1 SGHRS and CDR2 YFSETQ. Trimming removed 2 bases at V and 3 bases at J, with 11 bases between. The CDR3 loop reads CASSFRQSYTGELFF. CDR3 nucleotide sequence: TGCGCCAGCAGCTTCAGGCAGTCTTACACCGGGGAGCTGTTTTTT. Full variable domain (rest looked up from reference TRBV5-1 and TRBJ2-2): KAGVTQTPRYLIKTRGQQVTLSCSPISGHRSVSWYQQTPGQGLQFLFEYFSETQRNKGNFPGRFSGRQFSNSRSEMNVSTLELGDSALYLCASSFRQSYTGELFFGEGSRLTVL.

This rearrangement joins TRBV6-2 or TRBV6-3 to TRBJ1-5, with D unresolved. V shed 3 bases and J shed 5 bases, with 11 bases lying between them. The CDR3 covers 14 residues. Germline V lookup: CDR1 MNHEY, CDR2 SVGEGT. The CDR3 bases are TGTGCCAGCAGTTATTCCCTTTTGGATCAGCCCCAGCATTTT. This codes for CASSYSLLDQPQHF.

This chain connects TRBV29-1 to TRBJ1-2, with a weak D call TRBD1 (6 bases). V was cut by 6 bases and J by 0 bases, with 8 bases left in between. Per germline, CDR1 SQVTM and CDR2 ANQGSEA. The CDR3 spans 12 residues. Written as DNA, the CDR3 is TGCAGCGTCCAGGGGACTAACTATGGCTACACCTTC. Its translation: CSVQGTNYGYTF.

CDR3 amino acids: CAWTISYNEQFF. The CDR3 bases are TGTGCCTGGACCATCTCCTACAATGAGCAGTTCTTC. The rearrangement links TRBV30 to TRBJ2-1; D gene ambiguous. Germline CDR1 and CDR2: GTSNPN and SVGIG (reference sequence). V lost 4 bases to trimming and J lost 0 bases, with 4 bases between them. This CDR3 has 12 residues.

DNA for the CDR3: TGTGCCAGCAGCCCCGGGGCGGGGGCGACTGAAAAACTGTTTTTT. Translation gives CASSPGAGATEKLFF. The rearrangement uses TRBV7-2 and TRBJ1-4; tentatively, D is TRBD1 (6 bases). The germline V gene has CDR1 SGHTA and CDR2 FQGNSA. The CDR3 contains 15 residues. V lost 5 bases, J lost 7 bases, and 17 bases lay in between.

The chain links TRBV11-3 to TRBJ2-3, with 7 bases matching TRBD1. The ends lost 3 bases at V and 4 bases at J; junction bases unmatched: 4. The CDR3 length is 14 residues. The germline V gene has CDR1 SGHNT and CDR2 YENEEA. In nucleotides, the CDR3 is TGTGCCAGCAGCTTTGGACAGGCTTCAGATACGCAGTATTTT. This codes for CASSFGQASDTQYF.

CDR3 nucleotides: TGTGCCACCAGTGACCCTGTGGAGGGGCCAGATACGCAGTATTTT. Translation: CATSDPVEGPDTQYF. This chain uses TRBV24-1 with TRBJ2-3, with D possibly being TRBD2 (6 bases). CDR1 and CDR2 (germline): KGHDR, SFDVKD. The CDR3 has 15 residues. Between the trimmed V and J ends, which lost 4 bases and 4 bases, there was a span of 14 bases.

Turning to this clone: The sample has other DNA sequences that encode this CDR3 too. V and J are TRBV7-9 and TRBJ2-7, with TRBD1 matching 8 bases. The V segment lost 1 base and the J segment 3 bases; nucleotides outside the gene matches: 2. Germline loops: CDR1 SEHNR, CDR2 FQNEAQ (reference sequence). The CDR3 is made up of 14 amino acids. The DNA of the CDR3 is TGTGCCAGCAGCTTAGGCAGGGGGCTCTACGAGCAGTACTTC. It specifies CASSLGRGLYEQYF.

This clone was seen a few times. This sequence joins TRBV7-2 and TRBJ1-1, with unresolved D. Deletions cut 5 bases from V and 1 base from J, with 11 bases between. The CDR3 is 14 residues long. Germline V gene data show CDR1 as SGHTA and CDR2 as FQGNSA. CDR3 sequence: CASSPSAANTEAFF. The CDR3, as DNA: TGTGCCAGCAGCCCCTCTGCCGCGAACACTGAAGCTTTCTTT. Combining the CDR3 with reference TRBV7-2 and TRBJ1-1 gives the whole variable domain GAGVSQSPSNKVTEKGKDVELRCDPISGHTALYWYRQSLGQGLEFLIYFQGNSAPDKSGLPSDRFSAERTGGSVSTLTIQRTQQEDSAVYLCASSPSAANTEAFFGQGTRLTVV.

The rearrangement links TRBV10-3 to TRBJ1-5; unclear D gene. This CDR3 has 16 amino acids. Germline V gene sequence: CDR1 ENHRY, CDR2 SYGVKD. The V and J ends lost 0 bases and 2 bases respectively, with 11 bases between them. The CDR3 reads CAISESAVLGNQPQHF. CDR3 bases: TGTGCCATCAGTGAGTCTGCTGTACTTGGCAATCAGCCCCAGCATTTT.

The chain carries TRBV7-2 and TRBJ1-2, with D unresolved. Trimming left V 1 base short and J 4 bases short, with 10 bases between. CDR1 and CDR2 from the germline V gene are SGHTA and FQGNSA. The CDR3 extends over 14 amino acids. The CDR3 region is CASSLGEISYGYTF. DNA for the CDR3: TGTGCCAGCAGCTTAGGGGAAATAAGCTATGGCTACACCTTC.

The chain combines TRBV24-1 with TRBJ2-2; the D gene is possibly TRBD2 (6 bases). This CDR3 has 16 residues. V lost 1 base to trimming and J lost 5 bases, with 13 bases between them. The V gene's germline CDR1 is KGHDR and CDR2 SFDVKD. The CDR3: CATSDFSSAGTGELFF. The CDR3 region has the DNA TGTGCCACCAGTGATTTCTCTAGCGCGGGAACCGGGGAGCTGTTTTTT.

The rearrangement joins TRBV16 to TRBJ2-4; D not certain. V gave up 4 bases and J gave up 8 bases, with 6 bases separating them. The germline V gene encodes CDR1 KGHSY and CDR2 FQNENV. The CDR3 has 11 residues. For the CDR3, the DNA is TGTGCCAGCAGCCTGAGAGACATTCAGTACTTC. It translates to CASSLRDIQYF. Full variable domain (rest looked up from reference TRBV16 and TRBJ2-4): GEEVAQTPKHLVRGEGQKAKLYCAPIKGHSYVFWYQQVLKNEFKFLISFQNENVFDETGMPKERFSAKCLPNSPCSLEIQATKLEDSAVYFCASSLRDIQYFGAGTRLSVL.

The J gene is TRBJ1-4, the V gene TRBV2; D is uncertain. Germline values: CDR1 SNHLY, CDR2 FYNNEI. V was clipped by 1 base and J by 4 bases, with 4 bases between them. The CDR3 extends over 13 amino acids. Here the CDR3 DNA reads TGTGCCAGCAGTGAAGAGGTTAATGAAAAACTGTTTTTT. Its translation: CASSEEVNEKLFF.

This chain links TRBV27 with TRBJ2-7; 7 positions agree with TRBD2. After removal of 6 bases from V and 0 bases from J, the junction contained 11 bases not matched to a gene. From germline, CDR1 is MNHEY and CDR2 SMNVEV (reference sequence). This CDR3 is built from 16 residues. The CDR3 DNA reads as TGTGCCAGCAGCAAGACCCGGGGGGTATACTCCTACGAGCAGTACTTC. Translating it yields CASSKTRGVYSYEQYF.

The chain uses TRBV19 and TRBJ2-7; 11 nucleotides align to TRBD1. Germline-derived CDR1 and CDR2 are LNHDA and SQIVND (reference sequence). Losses at the gene ends were 6 bases for V and 7 bases for J; bases not matched to a gene: 14. The CDR3 consists of 16 residues. DNA of the CDR3: TGTGCCAGTAGCGTACTTCACGCCGGGACAGGGGGTGAGCAGTACTTC. Translating it yields CASSVLHAGTGGEQYF.